Given below is one TCR beta chain in context. Its antigen remains unidentified. No base qualities exist here, and no much larger clone lies one base off it. The germline V gene (reference sequence) sets CDR1 to SGHNT and CDR2 to YYREEE. From V the trimming removes 2 bases and from J it removes 8 bases, while the gene matches leave 12 bases of the junction unaccounted for. CDR3 length: 16 amino acids, cysteine to phenylalanine. Of the read, only the CDR3 DNA is kept; its 48 bases are in frame from base 1. This entry belongs to a study of blood T cell repertoires in COVID-19 (dated by TCRdb to 2020 to 2021). As for the study more broadly: Samples covering the acute and convalescent phases of COVID-19 were provided by collaborators in the United States, Italy and Spain. The repertoires were released in a freely available public database intended as a resource for research on the immune response to SARS-CoV-2. Nearly every sample came with metadata listing a de-identified subject ID, COVID-19 status, age in years and sex. Where available, HLA class I and class II types were taken from metadata supplied by the sample provider and were not determined by assay-based typing. Subjects who had been exposed to COVID-19, were actively infected with it, or had recovered from it provided the deeply sampled blood TCRbeta repertoires that made up the dataset. The material from the prospective study consisted of cDNA or gDNA derived from T cells, B-cell-depleted T cells, or PBMCs. The samples were drawn from two sources: the first 160 participants of the ongoing ImmuneRACE study, and about 1,300 subjects contributed by 6 global collaborators.

TCRbeta CDR3 regions were amplified from genomic DNA using the immunoSEQ Assay, a bias-controlled multiplex PCR. The authors processed their data as follows. Nucleated cell counts per sample were estimated from amplification of reference gene primers within the assay. Sequence reads were collapsed and filtered to measure the absolute abundance of every unique TCRbeta CDR3 rearrangement. For each sample, productive Simpson clonality was calculated by taking the square root of Simpson's diversity index across productive rearrangements. Not all clones reach the TCRdb copy of this immuneACCESS table, which keeps in-frame sequences only. Checked studies attribute under half of the gap to unresolved V genes and leave the rest unexplained. V and J calls and clone size follow that table, whereas D and trimming were derived from the DNA. Within this sample are hundreds of thousands of clones, with 70% to 90% of them counted one time only. The biggest ten clones account for approximately 4.3% of the sample.

Participants in the prospective study were enrolled through a virtual design, were aged 18 to 89 years, and lived in about 25 United States geographic areas. Cohort assignment in the prospective study relied on participant-reported clinical history from a screening survey and a study questionnaire. In the prospective study, mobile phlebotomists collected whole blood, serum and a nasopharyngeal or oropharyngeal swab from each participant. Prospective study participants could optionally give additional blood draws and questionnaires over an approximately 2-month period. Before DNA extraction, blood samples from the prospective study were shipped at room temperature or frozen. What the study reported, not specific to this receptor: The amount of clinical and demographic metadata varied by source and participant and was provided uncurated.

The receptor was isolated from a man under 40 with acute COVID-19. The specimen sequenced was PBMCs or T cells enriched from blood (not recorded which). The rearranged segments are TRBV5-4 and TRBJ2-1, with 8 central nucleotides matching TRBD2. The CDR3 sequence is CASSLGLAGGVDEQFF. Read as DNA, the sequence is TGTGCCAGCAGCTTAGGACTAGCCGGGGGCGTTGATGAGCAGTTCTTC.